Following are 14 T cell receptor beta chains from one sample sequenced in a study of OX40 agonist ivuxolimab in advanced cancers. Generated by immunoSEQ multiplex PCR, the TCRdb table keeps only in-frame clones and is missing some. The table lists 70,000 to 90,000 clones, approximately 80% of them singletons. Sequencing was performed on CD4+ or CD8+ T cells sorted from blood, taken in a trial of the OX40 agonist ivuxolimab. The receptors derive from an adult with an advanced solid tumor such as melanoma, head and neck, liver or kidney cancer.

The chain has TRBV15 and TRBJ1-5; D call uncertain. Deletions cut 3 bases from V and 0 bases from J, with 6 bases between. CDR3 length: 14 amino acids. The germline CDR1 and CDR2 sequences are LNHNV and YYDKDF (reference sequence). The CDR3 DNA reads TGTGCCACCAGCAGCGACTATAGCAATCAGCCCCAGCATTTT. This encodes CATSSDYSNQPQHF.

This clone showed up just a few times. The chain recombines TRBV19 with TRBJ1-6, with 7 positions matching TRBD1. After removal of 5 bases from V and 7 bases from J, the junction contained 8 bases not matched to a gene. The CDR3 is made up of 15 amino acids. Per germline, CDR1 LNHDA and CDR2 SQIVND (reference sequence). The CDR3 nucleotides read TGTGCCAGTAGTGAACACAGGGGTTCCAATTCACCCCTCCACTTT. Translating it yields CASSEHRGSNSPLHF.

The chain joins TRBV19 to TRBJ2-1; D may be TRBD1 or TRBD2 (5 bases each). CDR1 LNHDA and CDR2 SQIVND come from the germline V gene (reference sequence). The CDR3 consists of 13 residues. V was pared by 8 bases and J by 10 bases, with 18 bases between. CDR3 DNA: TGTGCCAGTTCCTCCGGGACCCCAATCGAGCAGTTCTTC. Encoded protein: CASSSGTPIEQFF.

The chain is built from TRBV4-1 and TRBJ2-5, with 10 bases matching TRBD2. The DNA end lines up better with TRBJ2-7; the J call may be wrong. This CDR3 contains 15 residues. From germline, CDR1 is MGHRA and CDR2 YSYEKL. CDR3 bases: TGCGCCAGCAGCCAAGCCCTAGCGGGGGCCTACGAGCAGTACTTC. This codes for CASSQALAGAYEQYF.

The chain is built from TRBV4-1 and TRBJ1-2, with TRBD1 identical over 7 bases. The CDR3 contains 15 residues. Unmatched junction bases numbered 8, after V lost 1 base and J lost 6 bases. Germline CDR1 reads MGHRA; CDR2 reads YSYEKL. The DNA of the CDR3 is TGCGCCAGCAGCCAAGGATACGGGACAGTGAATGGCTACACCTTC. It yields the protein CASSQGYGTVNGYTF.

This clone has only one observation. The CDR3 DNA reads TGTGCCAGCCTCGGCCTGGGGAACTATGGCTACACCTTC. Its translation: CASLGLGNYGYTF. The chain couples TRBV6-5 to TRBJ1-2, with D unclear. The CDR3 length is 13 residues. V lost 8 bases and J lost 2, with 12 bases in between. Germline-derived CDR1 and CDR2 are MNHEY and SVGAGI.

The rearrangement joins TRBV7-6 to TRBJ2-5, with a weak D call TRBD2 (7 bases). This CDR3 comprises 16 residues. Between the trimmed V and J ends, which lost 1 base and 1 base, there was a span of 13 bases. Looked up from germline, CDR1 is SGHVS and CDR2 is FNYEAQ. Here the CDR3 reads CASSLGVAGAQETQYF. In DNA, the CDR3 is TGTGCCAGCAGCTTAGGAGTGGCGGGGGCCCAAGAGACCCAGTACTTC. Full variable domain (remainder filled in from reference TRBV7-6 and TRBJ2-5): GAGVSQSPRYKVTKRGQDVALRCDPISGHVSLYWYRQALGQGPEFLTYFNYEAQQDKSGLPNDRFSAERPEGSISTLTIQRTEQRDSAMYRCASSLGVAGAQETQYFGPGTRLLVL.

This clone was observed once. The V call is TRBV25-1, the J call TRBJ1-4, with D possibly matching TRBD1 (6 bases). The CDR3 contains 13 residues. The ends were cut back, 6 bases at V and 7 bases at J, with 12 bases in the middle. The V gene's germline CDR1 is MGHDK and CDR2 SYGVNS. CDR3 protein: CASSTGKGEKLFF. The CDR3 bases are TGTGCCAGCAGCACAGGGAAGGGTGAAAAACTGTTTTTT.

The J gene is TRBJ1-2, the V gene TRBV4-3; D might be TRBD1 (5 bases). The V gene lost 4 bases and the J gene lost 4 bases, with 10 bases spanning the gap. Looked up from germline, CDR1 is LGHNA and CDR2 is YSLEER. The CDR3 runs 13 residues. The CDR3, as DNA: TGCGCCAGCAGCCCAAACCAGGGCTATGGCTACACCTTC. Translation gives CASSPNQGYGYTF.

V and J are TRBV5-6 and TRBJ1-3, with unresolved D. Germline assignment: CDR1 SGHDT and CDR2 YYEEEE. The CDR3 has 15 residues. V shed 4 bases and J shed 2 bases, with 13 bases lying between them. The CDR3 DNA follows: TGTGCCAGCAGCCGCGGATGGGTTACTGGAAACACCATATATTTT. Its protein is CASSRGWVTGNTIYF. The whole variable domain, filled in from reference TRBV5-6 and TRBJ1-3, reads DAGVTQSPTHLIKTRGQQVTLRCSPKSGHDTVSWYQQALGQGPQFIFQYYEEEERQRGNFPDRFSGHQFPNYSSELNVNALLLGDSALYLCASSRGWVTGNTIYFGEGSWLTVV.

The rearrangement uses TRBV27 and TRBJ2-1, with D possibly matching TRBD2 (6 bases). The CDR3 covers 17 residues. Trimming removed 4 bases at V and 4 bases at J, with 20 bases between. The germline V gene has CDR1 MNHEY and CDR2 SMNVEV (reference sequence). The CDR3 DNA follows: TGTGCCAGCAGTTCCTCCGTTGGAGGGTCTCAATACAATGAGCAGTTCTTC. This gives the protein CASSSSVGGSQYNEQFF.

This CDR3 is CASSLAGPNEKLFF. The CDR3 DNA reads TGTGCCAGCAGCTTGGCAGGGCCTAATGAAAAACTGTTTTTT. The chain uses TRBV5-4 and TRBJ1-4; D perhaps matches TRBD1 (5 bases). Germline V gene sequence: CDR1 SGHNT, CDR2 YYREEE (reference sequence). The CDR3 spans 14 residues. The germline V and J ends were trimmed by 0 bases and 3 bases, with 6 bases remaining between them.

The count of this clone is one. The genes are TRBV7-9 and TRBJ2-7; 9 nucleotides align to TRBD1. This CDR3 is 15 amino acids long. V was pared by 3 bases and J by 2 bases, with 5 bases of the junction left unmatched. Germline lookup yields CDR1 SEHNR and CDR2 FQNEAQ (reference sequence). CDR3 amino acids: CASSFDGTGTYEQYF. CDR3 bases: TGTGCCAGCAGCTTCGACGGGACAGGGACCTACGAGCAGTACTTC.

This chain uses TRBV2 with TRBJ2-7; 7 nucleotides line up with TRBD1. CDR1 is SNHLY and CDR2 is FYNNEI in the germline V gene. CDR3 length: 14 amino acids. Trimming removed 6 bases from V and 2 bases from J; junction bases left unmatched: 7. The CDR3 DNA reads as TGTGCCAGCAGGGGACAGTTAATCACCTACGAGCAGTACTTC. Translation: CASRGQLITYEQYF.